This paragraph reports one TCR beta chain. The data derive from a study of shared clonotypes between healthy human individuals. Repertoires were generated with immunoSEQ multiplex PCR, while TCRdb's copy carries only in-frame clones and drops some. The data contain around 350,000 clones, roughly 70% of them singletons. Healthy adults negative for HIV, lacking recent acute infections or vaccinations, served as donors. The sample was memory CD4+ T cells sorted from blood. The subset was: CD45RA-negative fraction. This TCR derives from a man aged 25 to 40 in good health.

CDR3 DNA: TGTGCCAGCAGCTTAGGAACTAGCGGGAGGGCCGGGAGAACGCAGTATTTT. Translated: CASSLGTSGRAGRTQYF. The chain joins TRBV7-2 to TRBJ2-3, with 13 bases matching TRBD2. The CDR3 consists of 17 residues. V shed 1 base, J shed 9 bases, and the junction held 10 bases outside the gene matches. Looked up from germline, CDR1 is SGHTA and CDR2 is FQGNSA.